The TCR beta chain under discussion was sequenced for a study of blood T cell repertoires in COVID-19. Study background: Collection of acute and convalescent COVID-19 samples took place in the United States, Italy and Spain.

TCRdb's table, derived via immunoSEQ multiplex PCR, lists solely in-frame clones and lacks some. The sample yields 250,000 to 350,000 clones, roughly 90% seen once. Trimming cost V 4 bases and J 6 bases, with 16 bases left between them. Germline assignment: CDR1 MNHEY and CDR2 SMNVEV (reference sequence). This CDR3 is built from 14 residues. The rearrangement links TRBV27 to TRBJ2-7; perhaps TRBD1 as D (6 bases). Sequenced material: peripheral blood. The source of this sequence is a woman in her sixties or seventies with acute or convalescent COVID-19. This CDR3 reads CASSSRNTGSEQYF. In DNA, the CDR3 is TGTGCCAGCAGTTCTCGAAACACAGGGAGCGAGCAGTACTTC.